The 4 T cell receptor beta chains presented below share a single source sample, sequenced in a study of T cells in Graves' hyperthyroidism and ophthalmopathy. Amplification of TCR beta CDR3 regions used RNA as the template. The HTBI primer set drove a first-round RT-PCR of the TCR CDR3. TCRdb re-called the multiplex PCR reads through MiXCR, storing one row per CDR3 protein. The data contain 250,000 to 300,000 distinct CDR3 sequences, about 14% of them singletons. Material: blood. The receptors here all came from a woman in her forties with Graves' hyperthyroidism that later progressed to Graves' ophthalmopathy.

This clonotype turned up a few times. V usage is TRBV20-1 and J usage is TRBJ2-3; D remains ambiguous. V was shortened by 6 bases and J by 2 bases, with 21 bases between the two germline ends. The CDR3 has 16 amino acids. Germline V gives CDR1 DFQATT, CDR2 SNEGSKA (reference sequence). CDR3 residues: CSAPDGPRAITDTQYF. The CDR3 DNA reads as TGCAGTGCGCCGGACGGCCCCAGAGCAATCACAGATACGCAGTATTTT.

This clonotype was counted ten times or more. This chain joins TRBV7-8 and TRBJ2-1, with TRBD2 matching over 9 bases. The germline CDR1 and CDR2 sequences are SGHVS and FQNEAQ. Trimming took 0 bases from V and 4 from J; bases not matched to a gene: 7. The CDR3 is 17 amino acids. The CDR3 here is CASSLAFRLAVYNEQFF. CDR3 coding DNA: TGTGCCAGCAGCTTAGCTTTTAGACTAGCGGTTTACAATGAGCAGTTCTTC.

At least ten counts were recorded for this clonotype. The chain carries TRBV2 and TRBJ2-1; 12 bases align to TRBD2. The CDR3 runs to 18 residues. Germline-derived CDR1 and CDR2 are SNHLY and FYNNEI. Trimming at V came to 7 bases and at J to 10 bases, leaving 20 bases not matched to a gene. The CDR3 protein is CASTPGGLAGGFSGEQFF. CDR3 DNA: TGTGCCAGCACCCCCGGGGGGCTAGCGGGAGGGTTTTCGGGGGAGCAGTTCTTC. The variable domain in full, with the rest retrieved from reference TRBV2 and TRBJ2-1, is EPEVTQTPSHQVTQMGQEVILRCVPISNHLYFYWYRQILGQKVEFLVSFYNNEISEKSEIFDDQFSVERPDGSNFTLKIRSTKLEDSAMYFCASTPGGLAGGFSGEQFFGPGTRLTVL.

The gene calls are TRBV20-1 and TRBJ2-7; 7 bases align to TRBD2. Germline V CDR1 and CDR2: DFQATT, SNEGSKA (reference sequence). V shed 1 base and J 3 bases; nucleotides not matched to a gene: 6. The CDR3 is made up of 14 amino acids. The CDR3 sequence: CSARVGGSRYEQYF. The CDR3 bases are TGCAGTGCTAGAGTGGGCGGGAGCCGCTACGAGCAGTACTTC.